This T cell receptor beta chain was identified during a study of identical twins. Whole-study findings and limits: Rather than following the same donors, the conclusions depended on cross-sectional statistical analysis.

After removal of 4 bases from V and 2 bases from J, the junction contained 3 bases not matched to a gene. This CDR3 has 16 amino acids. Germline CDR1 reads SGHRS; CDR2 reads YFSETQ. TCRdb reanalysed the 5' RACE reads using MiXCR and keeps one entry per CDR3 protein. The sample contains around 550,000 distinct CDR3 sequences, roughly 15% of which appear only once. As to this clonotype: Its antigen is currently unknown.

This sample was also put to use in a study of yellow fever vaccine responses in identical twins.

This receptor was taken from a young woman in good health. Sequenced material: CD4+ T cells sorted from blood. The gene calls are TRBV5-1 and TRBJ2-7, with 16 positions matching TRBD2. The CDR3 loop reads CASSMGLAGGTYEQYF. For the CDR3, the DNA is TGCGCCAGCAGCATGGGACTAGCGGGAGGGACCTACGAGCAGTACTTC.